These 25 T cell receptor beta chains originate from one sample sequenced in a study of tumor-infiltrating lymphocytes in oesophageal squamous cell carcinoma. One entry per CDR3 protein results from TCRdb running MiXCR on the PCR reads. The profile covers around 15,000 distinct CDR3 sequences, with around 46% appearing a single time and 16% taken by the ten largest. What was sequenced was esophageal tumor tissue. The receptor source for this set is a male donor with esophageal squamous cell carcinoma.

J is TRBJ2-5 and V is TRBV28; D possibly corresponds to TRBD1 (6 bases). The J call may be mistaken, given a closer DNA end match to TRBJ2-4. Germline V gene data show CDR1 as MDHEN and CDR2 as SYDVKM. This CDR3 spans 13 amino acids. As DNA, the CDR3 is TGTGCCAGCAGTGGCCGGGACACGAACATTCAGTACTTC. Residues: CASSGRDTNIQYF.

This clonotype was recorded only once. The V gene is TRBV10-3, the J gene TRBJ2-2, with D unclear. V gave up 8 bases and J gave up 3 bases, with 16 bases separating them. Germline loops: CDR1 ENHRY, CDR2 SYGVKD. The CDR3 has 15 residues. The chain's CDR3 is CAIGGRPGHTGELFF. The CDR3 DNA follows: TGTGCCATCGGTGGGCGACCCGGACACACCGGGGAGCTGTTTTTT.

This chain links TRBV7-6 with TRBJ2-3; TRBD2 might be the D (5 bases). CDR1 is SGHVS, CDR2 FNYEAQ, per germline. The CDR3 contains 15 residues. The germline V and J ends were trimmed by 3 bases and 2 bases, with 12 bases remaining between them. The CDR3 coding sequence is TGTGCCAGCAGCTTGAAAGCGGCCCACACAGATACGCAGTATTTT. Encoded protein: CASSLKAAHTDTQYF.

This sequence joins TRBV7-2 and TRBJ1-1; D not resolved. Trimming cost V 5 bases and J 2 bases, with 12 bases left between them. The CDR3 contains 14 residues. Germline lookup yields CDR1 SGHTA and CDR2 FQGNSA. The CDR3 DNA sequence: TGTGCCAGCAGCCATGGACGGGTCAACACTGAAGCTTTCTTT. The encoded protein is CASSHGRVNTEAFF.

The table lists this clonotype with many counts. This chain joins TRBV4-1 and TRBJ2-4, with D maybe TRBD1 (6 bases). CDR1 MGHRA and CDR2 YSYEKL come from the germline V gene. V lost 4 bases and J 4 bases, leaving 14 bases between the germline ends. The CDR3 has 15 amino acids. DNA of the CDR3: TGCGCCAGCAGCCCTGCGTGGACAGCGAAAAACATTCAGTACTTC. This gives the protein CASSPAWTAKNIQYF.

This clonotype was seen repeatedly, ten times or more. The chain joins TRBV28 to TRBJ2-7; 8 bases agree with TRBD2. The CDR3 has 15 amino acids. Germline V gene lookup returns CDR1 MDHEN and CDR2 SYDVKM. V gave up 1 base and J gave up 0 bases; unmatched junction bases: 2. Here the CDR3 reads CASSLSSGFSYEQYF. The CDR3 nucleotides read TGTGCCAGCAGTTTATCTAGCGGGTTCTCCTACGAGCAGTACTTC.

The CDR3 reads CASSSDFDTGTGSPLHF. Written as DNA, the CDR3 is TGTGCCAGCAGCTCAGACTTTGACACAGGGACGGGATCACCCCTCCACTTT. The chain couples TRBV7-6 to TRBJ1-6; weak D call: TRBD1 (6 bases). The length of the CDR3 is 17 residues. Germline values: CDR1 SGHVS, CDR2 FNYEAQ. V was pared by 4 bases and J by 10 bases, with 23 bases between.

Comment on this clonotype: This CDR3 fails to terminate in the conserved phenylalanine or tryptophan, so it likely reflects a read error. The limits of the CDR3 on the DNA are not certain, so only TCRdb's listed CDR3 is given. The genes are TRBV6-4 and TRBJ2-6; TRBD2 reflects the table's D call only, with no check against the DNA. Germline values: CDR1 MRHNA, CDR2 SNTAGT. The CDR3 length is 17 residues, termini included. The CDR3 spells CASSPSGGDYNEQYFGA.

In this sample, this clonotype turned up a few times. The chain uses TRBV20-1 and TRBJ2-1; perhaps TRBD2 as D (6 bases). The CDR3 is made up of 14 amino acids. V was cut by 3 bases and J by 0 bases, with 9 bases left in between. Germline V gives CDR1 DFQATT, CDR2 SNEGSKA (reference sequence). The CDR3 nucleotides are TGCAGTGCTAGGCGGAGGGGCTCCTACAATGAGCAGTTCTTC. Residues: CSARRRGSYNEQFF.

Of note for this clonotype: A read error may produce the germline difference seen at one junction end. V is TRBV12-3 or TRBV12-4 and J is TRBJ2-7, with a possible D match to TRBD2 (5 bases). This CDR3 comprises 12 residues. CDR3: CASSYINGELYF. CDR3 DNA sequence: TGTGCCAGCAGCTATATCAACGGGGAGCTGTACTTC.

The J gene is TRBJ1-5, the V gene TRBV12-3 or TRBV12-4; perhaps TRBD1 as D (6 bases). Trimming took off 7 bases at V and 5 bases at J, with 12 bases between the two ends. This CDR3 is built from 13 residues. The CDR3 region has the DNA TGTGCCAGCAAGTCGAAGGGGGATCAGCCCCAGCATTTT. Translating it yields CASKSKGDQPQHF.

This clonotype was seen ten or more times. V and J are TRBV7-3 and TRBJ2-1; the D call may be TRBD1 or TRBD2 (5 bases each). The J call could be wrong; TRBJ2-7 is a better fit for the DNA end. The V gene's germline CDR1 is SGHTA and CDR2 FQGTGA. This CDR3 is 15 amino acids long. CDR3 sequence reads: CASSSSGGSYNEQYF. For the CDR3, the DNA is TGTGCCAGCAGCTCAAGTGGGGGTTCCTACAATGAGCAGTACTTC.

As regards this clonotype: This CDR3 fails to terminate in the conserved phenylalanine or tryptophan, so it likely reflects a read error. The limits of the CDR3 on the DNA are not certain, so only TCRdb's listed CDR3 is given. The gene calls are TRBV28 and TRBJ2-1; the table's D call of TRBD1 was not tested on the DNA. Germline V gives CDR1 MDHEN, CDR2 SYDVKM. With termini counted, the CDR3 has 14 amino acids. The CDR3 protein is CASSFQGYGYTFGS.

The V and J genes are TRBV28 and TRBJ2-7, with D perhaps matching TRBD1 (6 bases). Germline lookup yields CDR1 MDHEN and CDR2 SYDVKM. Trimming shortened V by 4 bases and J by 2 bases, and 15 bases separated the two germline ends. The CDR3 loop spans 15 amino acids. The chain's CDR3 is CASSSIHRVAYEQYF. Here the CDR3 DNA reads TGTGCCAGCAGTTCAATTCACAGGGTGGCCTACGAGCAGTACTTC.

The chain has TRBV7-2 and TRBJ2-3; tentative D call: TRBD2 (6 bases). With the DNA end fitting TRBJ2-7 better, the J assignment may be wrong. Germline-derived CDR1 and CDR2 are SGHTA and FQGNSA. The CDR3 sequence is 14 residues long. This CDR3 reads CASSPDSGSGEQYF. CDR3 bases: TGTGCCAGCAGCCCAGACAGCGGGTCTGGTGAGCAGTACTTC.

The rearrangement links TRBV12-3 or TRBV12-4 to TRBJ2-5; D is ambiguous. This CDR3 has 11 amino acids. V shed 6 bases and J shed 11 bases, with 13 bases lying between them. The CDR3 DNA reads TGTGCCAGCAGCCTTGGGGTGGGACAGTACTTC. Protein sequence: CASSLGVGQYF.

This clonotype was detected ten times or more. This rearrangement joins TRBV7-2 to TRBJ2-7, with 11 bases that match TRBD2. Germline assignment: CDR1 SGHTA and CDR2 FQGNSA. There are 16 residues in the CDR3. Trimming cost V 1 base and J 8 bases; bases outside gene matches: 10. DNA for the CDR3: TGTGCCAGCAGCTTAGGACTACTAGCGGGAGCTACTAAGCAGTACTTC. It encodes CASSLGLLAGATKQYF.

The rearrangement joins TRBV7-2 to TRBJ1-3, with a weak D call TRBD1 (5 bases). The CDR3 is 13 residues long. CDR1 and CDR2 (germline): SGHTA, FQGNSA. Trimming took 4 bases from V and 5 from J, leaving 9 bases between them. CDR3 in DNA: TGTGCCAGCAGCTCGGGACGGAGAAACACCATATATTTT. Translating it yields CASSSGRRNTIYF.

CDR3 region: CATLSGQEKETQYF. CDR3 in DNA: TGTGCCACCCTATCGGGACAAGAAAAAGAGACCCAGTACTTC. The chain is built from TRBV10-3 and TRBJ2-7; tentatively, D is TRBD1 (6 bases). With the DNA end fitting TRBJ2-5 better, the J assignment may be wrong. The CDR3 totals 14 residues. Germline V gene lookup returns CDR1 ENHRY and CDR2 SYGVKD.

The chain links TRBV7-8 to TRBJ1-5; a possible D gene is TRBD1 (5 bases). From germline, CDR1 is SGHVS and CDR2 FQNEAQ. V shed 5 bases and J shed 11 bases, with 13 bases lying between them. The CDR3 contains 12 residues. This CDR3 is CASSDGGAAQHF. CDR3 nucleotides: TGTGCCAGCAGCGATGGCGGGGCAGCCCAGCATTTT.

Points on this clonotype: This likely comes from a read error, as the CDR3 has no conserved phenylalanine or tryptophan at its end. The limits of the CDR3 on the DNA are not certain, so only TCRdb's listed CDR3 is given. V usage is TRBV7-6 and J usage is TRBJ2-6; TRBD1, the table's D call, was not compared with the DNA. The germline gives CDR1 SGHVS, CDR2 FNYEAQ. The CDR3 sequence runs 18 residues, both termini included. The CDR3 protein is CASSPIYAGGRNEQYFGA.

The chain uses TRBV10-3 and TRBJ2-7, with TRBD2 matching 16 bases. V gave up 3 bases and J gave up 5 bases; unmatched junction bases: 7. The CDR3 sequence is 17 residues long. Germline assignment: CDR1 ENHRY and CDR2 SYGVKD. CDR3 protein: CAISELGLAGGNDEQYF. The CDR3 nucleotides read TGTGCCATCAGTGAACTGGGACTAGCGGGAGGGAACGACGAGCAGTACTTC.

This clonotype was counted ten times or more. The rearrangement joins TRBV9 to TRBJ2-3, with D uncertain. Per germline, CDR1 SGDLS and CDR2 YYNGEE. Trimming pared 4 bases from V and 6 bases from J, leaving 15 bases between. The CDR3 totals 14 residues. This CDR3 reads CASSIPGAEDTQYF. The CDR3 DNA reads as TGTGCCAGCAGCATACCCGGCGCCGAGGATACGCAGTATTTT.

V gene TRBV10-1 combines with J gene TRBJ2-5; D is perhaps TRBD1 (5 bases). Germline CDR1 and CDR2: WNHNN and SYGVQD (reference sequence). V lost 2 bases, J lost 7 bases, and 14 bases lay in between. The CDR3 sequence is 14 residues long. DNA of the CDR3: TGCGCCAGCAGTGAGACTGCTCCAAGGGGGACCCAGTACTTC. Translated: CASSETAPRGTQYF.

By share, this clonotype ranks as large (0.1 to 1%). The chain combines TRBV12-3 or TRBV12-4 with TRBJ2-5, with a possible D match to TRBD1 (6 bases). The CDR3 extends over 14 amino acids. Trimming removed 3 bases at V and 5 bases at J, with 13 bases between. CDR3 nucleotides: TGTGCCAGCAGTTTTGGGGACATCCGGGAGACCCAGTACTTC. This sequence encodes CASSFGDIRETQYF.